The subject of this entry is one T cell receptor beta chain. Its antigen is undetermined. This specimen comes from a study of cytomegalovirus exposure and HLA in healthy donors. Study-level background: Earlier findings included 90 million to 120 million unique TCR beta sequences obtained from around 180 million T cells. The study's findings and limits: Likely technical artifact: a cluster of highly shared sequence variants. In an earlier analysis, in some 600 donors, most V segments appeared productive either ~87% or ~30% of the time.

Germline CDR1 and CDR2: SEHNR and FQNEAQ (reference sequence). Trimming at V came to 8 bases and at J to 5 bases, leaving 8 bases not matched to a gene. The CDR3 spans 14 residues. 60 Vbeta and 13 Jbeta primers were used in PCR. Clones were sequenced by immunoSEQ multiplex PCR, and TCRdb holds only the in-frame ones, with some missing. Of about 150,000 clones listed, approximately 71% were seen once; the top ten hold around 9.3%. The sample comprised PBMCs. The clonotype comes from a man aged 30-40 years in good health and CMV-seropositive. The chain employs TRBV7-9 and TRBJ2-3, with 9 bases identical to TRBD1. CDR3 coding DNA: TGTGCCAGCGGGGGACAGGGAGGTCAAGATACGCAGTATTTT. Translation: CASGGQGGQDTQYF.